This TCR beta chain was identified in a study of blood T cells in healthy people across ages (dated by TCRdb to 2013 to 2016). Background for the entire study: In model experiments, template switching captured about one uniquely barcoded TCR beta cDNA molecule for every two T cells. Four age groups were formed from the donors: young (average roughly 15 years), middle-aged (around 37), aged (roughly 58) and long-lived (roughly 81). For two donors (one aged 18 to 29 and one aged 80 or older), the study analyzed two additional independent replicas of 1 million unique cDNA reads from the same blood draw. To track age-related changes in TCR beta repertoire diversity, the study relied on deep sequencing normalized with unique cDNA molecular identifiers. Donors of different ages were randomly distributed across sequencing lanes to avoid experimental bias. The paper's findings and limits, for the study overall: Estimates of total diversity based on one million sequenced T cells were considered lower bounds and underestimates. Because profiling used bulk unsorted PBMCs, naive and antigen-experienced compartments could not be compared conclusively. Donor CMV infection status was unknown, potentially confounding age-related changes in expanded clonotypes. The long-lived group showed more naive CD4+ T cells, fewer expanded clones and increased TCR diversity than the aged group, suggesting age selection. The percentage of naive T cells measured by flow cytometry correlated strongly with observed TCR beta diversity. As age increased, observed TCR beta diversity per million T cells dropped in a roughly linear way, and a significant reduction was already evident by age about 40.

At the junction V is shortened by 2 bases and J by 2 bases, with 9 bases in between. Reading from cysteine to phenylalanine, the CDR3 counts 13 amino acids. The retained sequence is limited to the CDR3, 39 bases, with the frame set at the first base. Reading the germline V gene gives CDR1 SQVTM and CDR2 ANQGSEA. The roughly 37 donors, aged about 6 to 95 years, were systemically healthy Caucasian individuals from Russia. Around 10 milliliters of peripheral blood were collected from each donor into EDTA-treated Vacutainer tubes. Ficoll-Paque density-gradient centrifugation was used to isolate PBMCs, with at least 6.5 million per sample. Total RNA was extracted from PBMCs with Trizol reagent, with at least 6 micrograms obtained per sample. For every donor, flow cytometry on a PBMC aliquot measured the percentage of naive CD45RAhigh/CD27high T cells. Regarding this clonotype: No antigen is known for it. Base qualities were left out, and no much larger clone turns up one base away.

Library generation was performed with 5' RACE. For sequencing, an Illumina HiSeq 2500 was employed. A second PCR of 7 to 11 cycles was run with a J-beta primer mix and a sample-barcoded 5' primer. Each TCR beta cDNA molecule received a unique molecular identifier from a template-switch 5' adaptor carrying 12 random nucleotides. At least 3 million CDR3-containing paired-end reads were obtained from each sample. All of the RNA was converted into first-strand cDNA using the Mint cDNA synthesis kit, with a TRBC-specific oligonucleotide serving as the primer. Following uracil-DNA glycosylase treatment, all cDNA underwent a first 18-cycle PCR with the universal primers M1SS and BC2_uni_R. As for how the authors treated the data: Each sample was normalized by randomly selecting 1 million high-quality reads, each carrying a distinct molecular identifier. Reads with shared molecular identifiers were discarded instead of being binned into consensus sequences. CDR3 identification, clonotype clustering and error correction used MiTCR with a Q25 quality threshold and the strictest error-elimination algorithm. A nonparametric unseen species model with Euler transformation was used to estimate lower-bound total TCR beta diversity. The raw public reads went through TCRdb reprocessing: fastp at Q25, MiXCR clone calling, in-frame beta chains kept. Merged by CDR3 protein, the rows form single entries marked with the most common genes and DNA. Here the V and J calls rest on TCRdb's processing, not on the authors' analysis. A total of 850,000 to 1,000,000 distinct CDR3 sequences appear in this sample, around 54% of them only once. The ten largest make up around 21% of the sample.

What was sequenced was blood. The sequence links TRBV29-1 to TRBJ2-5; the D gene cannot be named for sure. The clonotype comes from a woman aged 55-70 years in good health. The DNA sequence is given as TGCAGCGTTGAAAAGGGTCCTCAAGAGACCCAGTACTTC. Translation gives CSVEKGPQETQYF.